These T cell receptor beta chains were read from a single sample in a study of cytomegalovirus exposure and HLA in healthy donors. Assay used: immunoSEQ multiplex PCR; TCRdb lists only in-frame clones, some missing. Here the sample spans approximately 100,000 clones, 60% to 70% being singletons. Sequenced material: PBMCs. The receptors here all came from a man between 25 and 39 years old in good health and CMV-seropositive. Both conserved end residues are part of each CDR3. D genes are given only for firm matches. Size is omitted from some rows. Given values are once, few, many or a class for expanded clones.

d_call j_call v_call clone_size cdr3_length cdr3_aa cdr3_nt
TRBD1 TRBJ2-7 TRBV5-4 NA 15 CASSLPGQGTYEQYF TGTGCCAGCAGCCTCCCGGGACAGGGGACGTACGAGCAGTACTTC
NA TRBJ1-3 TRBV5-8 few 14 CASSYSVSGNTIYF TGTGCCAGCAGCTACAGTGTCTCTGGAAACACCATATATTTT
NA TRBJ2-5 TRBV5-1 NA 14 CASSLARRGETQYF TGCGCCAGCAGCTTGGCCAGAAGGGGAGAGACCCAGTACTTC
TRBD2 TRBJ2-3 TRBV19 NA 17 CASSIPGEGHSTDTQYF TGTGCCAGTAGTATCCCCGGGGAGGGGCATAGCACAGATACGCAGTATTTT
NA TRBJ2-5 TRBV4-1 NA 16 CASSQLISGFQETQYF TGCGCCAGCAGCCAACTCATATCAGGGTTTCAAGAGACCCAGTACTTC
NA TRBJ2-5 TRBV2 NA 15 CASEPPGLNQETQYF TGTGCCAGCGAGCCGCCGGGACTCAATCAAGAGACCCAGTACTTC
NA TRBJ1-5 TRBV15 NA 16 CATSRASGISNQPQHF TGTGCCACCAGCAGAGCCTCGGGTATTAGCAATCAGCCCCAGCATTTT
TRBD1 TRBJ1-1 TRBV30 NA 15 CAWSVLGTGRGRAFF TGTGCCTGGAGTGTACTCGGGACAGGGCGGGGGAGAGCTTTCTTT
NA TRBJ1-6 TRBV6-1 few 15 CASSEVGGPNSPLHF TGTGCCAGCAGTGAAGTAGGAGGACCTAATTCACCCCTCCACTTT
NA TRBJ1-4 TRBV18 few 14 CASSLTGRDEKLFF TGTGCCAGCTCTCTCACAGGGAGGGATGAAAAACTGTTTTTT
NA TRBJ1-2 TRBV7-2 NA 14 CASSLALGARVYTF TGTGCCAGCAGCTTAGCATTGGGGGCTCGGGTCTACACCTTC
NA TRBJ1-2 TRBV19 NA 12 CASSRSIYGYTF TGTGCCAGTAGTAGGAGTATCTATGGCTACACCTTC
TRBD1 TRBJ1-2 TRBV6-1 once 17 CASSGGPGQQTHYGYTF TGTGCCAGCAGTGGGGGGCCGGGACAGCAAACCCACTATGGCTACACCTTC
NA TRBJ2-1 TRBV28 NA 11 CASSKLNEQFF TGTGCCAGCAGTAAGCTCAATGAGCAGTTCTTC
NA TRBJ1-1 TRBV7-9 once 14 CASSKTDTLITTFF TGTGCCAGCAGCAAAACCGACACTCTCATTACGACTTTCTTT
TRBD2 TRBJ2-1 TRBV5-1 NA 14 CASSLATSVHEQFF TGCGCCAGCAGCTTGGCGACTAGCGTACATGAGCAGTTCTTC
NA TRBJ2-1 TRBV5-1 NA 12 CASSLIGDRWFF TGCGCCAGCAGCTTGATAGGAGACAGGTGGTTCTTC
NA TRBJ1-2 TRBV11-3 few 20 CASSLELGPYGNGANYGYTF TGTGCCAGCAGCTTGGAGCTCGGGCCCTACGGCAACGGGGCTAACTATGGCTACACCTTC
NA TRBJ2-3 TRBV11-2 NA 13 CASSFSSSDTQYF TGTGCCAGCAGCTTTAGTTCCTCAGATACGCAGTATTTT
TRBD1 TRBJ1-1 TRBV6-6 NA 13 CASSRDRGTEAFF TGTGCCAGCAGTAGAGACAGGGGGACTGAAGCTTTCTTT
TRBD1 TRBJ1-2 TRBV7-9 NA 13 CASSRDRVDGYTF TGTGCCAGCAGCCGGGACAGGGTGGATGGCTACACCTTC
TRBD2 TRBJ2-3 TRBV5-1 NA 14 CASSKRGTTDTQYF TGCGCCAGCAGCAAGCGGGGGACCACAGATACGCAGTATTTT
NA TRBJ1-2 TRBV5-1 NA 14 CASSLAPEDYGYTF TGCGCCAGCAGCTTGGCCCCAGAGGACTATGGCTACACCTTC
TRBD2 TRBJ2-3 TRBV10-3 NA 13 CAIGAGGPDTQYF TGTGCCATCGGGGCGGGGGGCCCAGATACGCAGTATTTT
TRBD1 TRBJ2-4 TRBV2 NA 19 CASSELVLGQGVARDIQYF TGTGCCAGCAGTGAACTAGTACTGGGACAGGGGGTTGCAAGGGACATTCAGTACTTC
NA TRBJ1-1 TRBV30 NA 13 CAFGLAPGAEAFF TGTGCCTTTGGACTCGCCCCAGGGGCTGAAGCTTTCTTT
NA TRBJ2-1 TRBV29-1 NA 14 CSVDRQESYNEQFF TGCAGCGTCGACAGACAGGAGTCCTACAATGAGCAGTTCTTC
NA TRBJ2-1 TRBV30 NA 13 CAWSWTVYNEQFF TGTGCCTGGAGTTGGACAGTTTATAATGAGCAGTTCTTC
TRBD1 TRBJ2-5 TRBV5-1 NA 16 CASSSTTTGGGETQYF TGCGCCAGCAGCTCGACAACCACAGGGGGCGGGGAGACCCAGTACTTC
TRBD1 TRBJ1-2 TRBV9 NA 15 CASGEAGGFVYGYTF TGTGCCAGCGGCGAGGCAGGGGGGTTTGTCTATGGCTACACCTTC
NA TRBJ1-2 TRBV5-1 few 13 CASSSTELYGYTF TGCGCCAGCAGCTCCACAGAGCTTTATGGCTACACCTTC
NA TRBJ2-7 TRBV7-9 few 11 CASSDTYEQYF TGTGCCAGCAGTGACACCTACGAGCAGTACTTC
NA TRBJ2-7 TRBV12-2 NA 16 CASRLARKPTSYEQYF TGTGCAAGTCGCTTAGCTCGGAAGCCGACTTCCTACGAGCAGTACTTC
NA TRBJ1-1 TRBV29-1 few 14 CSVEGGALNTEAFF TGCAGCGTTGAAGGGGGAGCGTTGAACACTGAAGCTTTCTTT
NA TRBJ2-3 TRBV5-1 NA 14 CASSPLSGGDTQYF TGCGCCAGCAGCCCCCTTAGTGGAGGAGATACGCAGTATTTT
NA TRBJ1-6 TRBV6-1 NA 14 CASTQLSYNSPLHF TGTGCCAGCACCCAACTCTCCTATAATTCACCCCTCCACTTT
TRBD2 TRBJ2-5 TRBV5-1 NA 15 CASSPGTTSEETQYF TGCGCCAGCAGCCCTGGGACTACCTCTGAAGAGACCCAGTACTTC
NA TRBJ2-5 TRBV27 once 13 CASRPRIQETQYF TGTGCCAGCAGACCGCGGATCCAAGAGACCCAGTACTTC
TRBD1 TRBJ2-7 TRBV5-1 NA 13 CASSHRQGGEQHF TGCGCCAGCAGCCACAGACAGGGCGGAGAGCAGCACTTC
NA TRBJ1-1 TRBV14 NA 14 CASRPSPGRAEAFF TGTGCCAGCAGACCAAGTCCCGGGAGGGCTGAAGCTTTCTTT
NA TRBJ2-1 TRBV29-1 NA 18 CSVEPFPGHLNSYNEQFF TGCAGCGTTGAACCCTTTCCGGGACACTTGAACTCCTACAATGAGCAGTTCTTC
NA TRBJ1-1 TRBV5-1 NA 14 CASSLALAGTEAFF TGCGCCAGCAGCTTGGCCTTGGCGGGGACTGAAGCTTTCTTT
NA TRBJ2-5 TRBV13 NA 12 CASSHTQETQYF TGTGCCAGCAGTCACACCCAGGAGACCCAGTACTTC
NA TRBJ1-2 TRBV5-4 NA 12 CASSGEVYGYTF TGTGCCAGCAGCGGGGAGGTCTATGGCTACACCTTC
NA TRBJ2-4 TRBV6-6 NA 15 CASSYPRGSENIQYF TGTGCCAGCAGTTACCCCAGGGGTTCGGAAAACATTCAGTACTTC
TRBD1 TRBJ1-2 TRBV2 NA 13 CASSFGQAGGYTF TGTGCCAGCAGTTTCGGACAGGCGGGTGGCTACACCTTC
NA TRBJ1-2 TRBV2 NA 14 CGSAPDISNYGYTF TGTGGCAGCGCCCCGGACATCTCTAACTATGGCTACACCTTC
NA TRBJ2-2 TRBV7-2 NA 13 CASSPQVPGELFF TGTGCCAGCAGCCCACAAGTACCCGGGGAGCTGTTTTTT
NA TRBJ1-2 TRBV5-1 few 13 CASSYDSNYGYTF TGCGCCAGCAGTTACGACAGCAACTATGGCTACACCTTC